A single sample is the source of the 12 T cell receptor beta chains below, sequenced in a study of T-cell reconstitution after alpha-beta-depleted transplantation in children. Library preparation (for TCRbeta) was performed with unique molecular identifiers. One entry per CDR3 protein results from TCRdb running MiXCR on the PCR reads. The sample has about 200,000 distinct CDR3 sequences, roughly 6.3% seen once. Sequences were derived from PBMCs, sampled before TCRalphabeta/CD19-depleted stem cell transplant. Receptors were obtained from a girl under three years old with combined immunodeficiency, due to receive a stem cell transplant.

This clonotype was found a few times. The chain joins TRBV11-2 to TRBJ2-3; tentatively, D is TRBD2 (6 bases). Between the trimmed V and J ends, which lost 7 bases and 0 bases, there was a span of 17 bases. Germline V gives CDR1 SGHAT, CDR2 FQNNGV. The CDR3 length is 16 residues. The CDR3 loop is CASIKSAGPSTDTQYF. In DNA form, the CDR3 reads TGTGCCAGCATTAAATCAGCGGGCCCTAGCACAGATACGCAGTATTTT.

This clonotype was recorded many times. The rearrangement joins TRBV7-9 to TRBJ2-7; no clear D. This CDR3 region has 13 residues. Germline loops: CDR1 SEHNR, CDR2 FQNEAQ (reference sequence). V was cut by 3 bases and J by 6 bases, with 12 bases left in between. Here the CDR3 DNA reads TGTGCCAGCAGCTTTCGACGTTTCGGCGAGCAGTACTTC. It encodes CASSFRRFGEQYF.

This clonotype was recorded many times. This chain uses TRBV4-3 with TRBJ2-3; possibly TRBD2 for D (5 bases). Trimming pared 0 bases from V and 0 bases from J, leaving 16 bases between. This CDR3 has 18 amino acids. The germline gives CDR1 LGHNA, CDR2 YSLEER. Here the CDR3 DNA reads TGCGCCAGCAGCCAAGATAGGAACGGGGTCCCTAGCACAGATACGCAGTATTTT. Its translation is CASSQDRNGVPSTDTQYF.

At least ten counts were recorded for this clonotype. Here the CDR3 DNA reads TGTGCCAGCAGACAAGGGACTAGCGGGAGGGGGAGCTCCTACAATGAGCAGTTCTTC. It translates to CASRQGTSGRGSSYNEQFF. This rearrangement joins TRBV7-6 to TRBJ2-1; 16 nucleotides match TRBD2. The CDR3 is 19 residues long. Germline V gives CDR1 SGHVS, CDR2 FNYEAQ. V dropped 6 bases and J dropped 0; count of bases not matched to a gene: 8.

This clonotype was observed at least ten times. V and J are TRBV4-3 and TRBJ2-1; D is ambiguous. The CDR3 is made up of 16 amino acids. V lost 0 bases and J lost 0, with 9 bases in between. CDR1 is LGHNA and CDR2 is YSLEER in the germline V gene. The CDR3 bases are TGCGCCAGCAGCCAAGAGGGCGGATTCTCCTACAATGAGCAGTTCTTC. Translation: CASSQEGGFSYNEQFF.

With regard to this clonotype: This may be a read error: a much more frequent sequence differs by one nucleotide. The chain carries TRBV10-3 and TRBJ2-3; tentative D call: TRBD1 (6 bases). Germline assignment: CDR1 ENHRY and CDR2 SYGVKD. CDR3 size: 15 residues. V lost 5 bases, J lost 5 bases, and 17 bases lay in between. The CDR3 here is CAISKEQGVLDTQYF. The CDR3 region has the DNA TGTGCCATCAGTAAGGAACAGGGAGTACTAGATACGCAGTATTTT.

This clonotype appeared many times. This sequence joins TRBV9 and TRBJ2-7; D is undetermined. Germline CDR1 reads SGDLS; CDR2 reads YYNGEE. V lost 4 bases and J 7 bases, leaving 9 bases between the germline ends. The CDR3 totals 11 residues. The CDR3 nucleotides are TGTGCCAGCAGCACGGGCGAAGAGCAGTACTTC. Its protein is CASSTGEEQYF.

This clonotype was detected only a few times. This chain links TRBV29-1 with TRBJ2-4; tentatively, D is TRBD1 (6 bases). Germline V lookup: CDR1 SQVTM, CDR2 ANQGSEA. Trimming took 1 base from V and 7 from J, leaving 23 bases between them. The CDR3 runs to 17 residues. Here the CDR3 DNA reads TGCAGCGTTGAAGCCCCCGGGACACGGATATGGGGGAACATTCAGTACTTC. Translating gives CSVEAPGTRIWGNIQYF. Full variable domain (rest looked up from reference TRBV29-1 and TRBJ2-4): SAVISQKPSRDICQRGTSLTIQCQVDSQVTMMFWYRQQPGQSLTLIATANQGSEATYESGFVIDKFPISRPNLTFSTLTVSNMSPEDSSIYLCSVEAPGTRIWGNIQYFGAGTRLSVL.

This clonotype was detected many times. The chain combines TRBV7-2 with TRBJ2-3, with TRBD2 identical over 7 bases. The V gene's germline CDR1 is SGHTA and CDR2 FQGNSA. J gave up 9 bases and V 4 bases, and 13 bases lay outside the gene matches. The CDR3 covers 15 residues. DNA for the CDR3: TGTGCCAGCAGCTCTCACCCTAGCGGACTCCAGACGCAGTATTTT. Encoded protein: CASSSHPSGLQTQYF.

This clonotype was seen ten or more times. This rearrangement joins TRBV7-2 to TRBJ2-7; TRBD2 matches 8 bases. Germline V CDR1 and CDR2: SGHTA, FQGNSA. This CDR3 comprises 14 residues. The V segment lost 1 base and the J segment 2 bases; nucleotides outside the gene matches: 1. The CDR3 DNA sequence: TGTGCCAGCAGCTTAGAAGCGGGAGCCTACGAGCAGTACTTC. Translation gives CASSLEAGAYEQYF.

This clonotype was seen ten or more times. J is TRBJ1-4 and V is TRBV29-1; 11 bases match TRBD1. Germline loops: CDR1 SQVTM, CDR2 ANQGSEA. The trim removed 7 bases at V and 3 bases at J, leaving 10 bases unmatched. The CDR3 has 16 residues. In DNA, the CDR3 is TGCAGCGCTCAACCGGGACAGGGGGTTTCTAATGAAAAACTGTTTTTT. This sequence encodes CSAQPGQGVSNEKLFF.

DNA for the CDR3: TGTGCCAGCAACAGACGGGGGGCCGTCGATGAGCAGTTCTTC. This gives the protein CASNRRGAVDEQFF. The chain uses TRBV5-5 and TRBJ2-1; D perhaps matches TRBD2 (7 bases). The germline gives CDR1 SGHKS, CDR2 YYEKEE (reference sequence). The length of the CDR3 is 14 residues. Trimming removed 6 bases at V and 8 bases at J, with 18 bases between. Looking up the rest from reference TRBV5-5 and TRBJ2-1 gives the full variable domain: DAGVTQSPTHLIKTRGQQVTLRCSPISGHKSVSWYQQVLGQGPQFIFQYYEKEERGRGNFPDRFSARQFPNYSSELNVNALLLGDSALYLCASNRRGAVDEQFFGPGTRLTVL.